Sequencing of this T cell receptor beta chain was carried out in a study of tumor-infiltrating lymphocytes in primary liver carcinoma. At the level of the study: The patient group consisted of men and women aged 30 to 69 years.

From approximately 20-30 mg of unsorted bulk tissue, DNA and RNA were co-extracted together. Patients had primary liver carcinoma treated by surgical resection. There were only treatment-naive patients, all with chronic HBV infection. Notes on this clonotype: Antigen unknown. The junction differs from germline at one of its ends, possibly a read error.

From roughly 0.55 ug of total RNA, TCR beta-specific cDNA was reverse-transcribed using a constant-region primer. Three rounds of nested multiplex PCR with slightly modified ARM-PCR produced TCR beta libraries. TCRdb reanalysed the multiplex PCR reads using MiXCR and keeps one entry per CDR3 protein. This table holds tens of thousands of distinct CDR3 sequences, roughly 72% found once. Study-level points and caveats: Blood trailed tumors significantly in top-250-clone fraction (p = 0.039).

The material sequenced was liver tumor tissue from sampling region 1. Described subset: tumor region T1, superior pole. The TCR comes from a man aged 40-49 years with primary liver carcinoma and hepatitis B virus infection.

The CDR3 DNA is TGTACCAGCGGATGGGTGTTGACTAGCGGGAGGGCCCACGAGCAGTTCTTC. Translating it yields CTSGWVLTSGRAHEQFF. The J gene is TRBJ2-1, the V gene TRBV6-5; 14 nucleotides line up with TRBD2. Germline CDR1 and CDR2: MNHEY and SVGAGI. This CDR3 region has 17 residues.